The rows below give T cell receptor beta chains drawn from one sample of a study of T cell repertoires in cytomegalovirus infection. TCRdb reprocessed the reads with MiXCR, giving one entry per CDR3 protein. The repertoire includes fewer than 250,000 distinct CDR3 sequences, around 12% of them detected once, and roughly 1.7% sits in the top ten. Sample: PBMCs. The receptors were sampled from a human donor in good health (CMV status not recorded). Some clones in this sample may be carry-over from other donors' samples. CDR3s include the opening cysteine and the closing phenylalanine or tryptophan. Each record gives: clone size, J gene, V gene, D gene, CDR3 DNA, CDR3 protein. A D gene is named only where the DNA matches it firmly. Only some rows state a clone size, as once, few, many or a class for expanded clones.

>many|TRBJ2-5|TRBV19|TRBD2
TGTGCCAGTAGCAGGACTAGTCAAGAGACCCAGTACTTC
CASSRTSQETQYF
>many|TRBJ2-3|TRBV5-6|TRBD2
TGTGCCAGCAGCGGTCTAGCGGGGGGCACAGATACGCAGTATTTT
CASSGLAGGTDTQYF
>.|TRBJ2-7|TRBV6-2/TRBV6-3|TRBD1
TGTGCCAGCCAACCGGGACAGGGCTACGAGCAGTACTTC
CASQPGQGYEQYF
>many|TRBJ2-5|TRBV7-2|TRBD2
TGTGCCAGCAGCCCCACCGGACTAGCGGGGGGGAAGACCCAGTACTTC
CASSPTGLAGGKTQYF
>many|TRBJ2-3|TRBV7-3|.
TGTGCCAGCAGCTCAACGAGTATCGGCACAGATACGCAGTATTTT
CASSSTSIGTDTQYF
>.|TRBJ1-5|TRBV29-1|.
TGCAGCGTCGCCACAGTGGACAATCAGCCCCAGCATTTT
CSVATVDNQPQHF
>many|TRBJ2-2|TRBV4-2|TRBD2
TGTGCCAGCAGCCAAGAAGCGGGGGGGCGGGCCGGGGAGCTGTTTTTT
CASSQEAGGRAGELFF
>.|TRBJ2-2|TRBV5-4|TRBD1
TGTGCCAGCAGCCGGCCGACCGGACAGGGGGTCACCGGGGAGCTGTTTTTT
CASSRPTGQGVTGELFF
>many|TRBJ1-6|TRBV5-1|.
TGCGCCAGCAGCTTGGAACCGGACGGGGGTGATTCACCCCTCCACTTT
CASSLEPDGGDSPLHF
>.|TRBJ2-6|TRBV20-1|.
TGCAGTGCCCCGGAAGGGGTAGGGGCCAACGTCCTGACTTTC
CSAPEGVGANVLTF
>few|TRBJ2-6|TRBV27|TRBD1
TGTGCCAGCAGTTTATGGGGACAGAGCTCTGGGGCCAACGTCCTGACTTTC
CASSLWGQSSGANVLTF
>few|TRBJ2-4|TRBV24-1|.
TGTGCCACCAGTGACCACCGCGAAGCCAAAAACATTCAGTACTTC
CATSDHREAKNIQYF
>few|TRBJ1-6|TRBV5-1|.
TGCGCCAGCAGCCCGACCGGGGACGGTTCACCCCTCCACTTT
CASSPTGDGSPLHF
>.|TRBJ2-2|TRBV20-1|.
TGCAGTGCTAGGCGGAGGGTTCGGGCCACCGGGGAGCTGTTTTTT
CSARRRVRATGELFF
>many|TRBJ1-5|TRBV28|.
TGTGCCAGCAGTTTGCAGGCAGGCAATCAGCCCCAGCATTTT
CASSLQAGNQPQHF
>many|TRBJ1-1|TRBV7-8|TRBD1
TGTGCCACCAGGGGGTCTGCGAACACTGAAGCTTTCTTT
CATRGSANTEAFF
>many|TRBJ1-1|TRBV11-1|TRBD1
TGTGCCAGCAGCTTACCTACAGGGGCCACTGAAGCTTTCTTT
CASSLPTGATEAFF
>few|TRBJ1-2|TRBV29-1|.
TGCAGCGTTGTACCCCACACGGACTTCTTTCTGGGAGGCTACACCTTC
CSVVPHTDFFLGGYTF
>.|TRBJ2-1|TRBV7-4|TRBD2
TGTGCCAGCAGCTTAGCGCAGGGCGGGGGTGCTGAGCAGTTCTTC
CASSLAQGGGAEQFF
>.|TRBJ2-1|TRBV20-1|TRBD2
TGCAGTGCTAGAGCCCCTCGCGGGAGCTCCTACAATGAGCAGTTCTTC
CSARAPRGSSYNEQFF
>few|TRBJ1-1|TRBV19|TRBD1
TGTGCCAGTAACGGTGACAGGGTAACTGAAGCTTTCTTT
CASNGDRVTEAFF
>many|TRBJ1-1|TRBV19|.
TGTGCCAGTAGTATTACTACGGGGGTTTTCACTGAAGCTTTCTTT
CASSITTGVFTEAFF
>many|TRBJ2-5|TRBV5-6|TRBD1
TGTGCCAGCAGCCCAGACAGGGGGCTTGGGACCCAGTACTTC
CASSPDRGLGTQYF
>.|TRBJ1-2|TRBV20-1|.
TGCAGTGCCCCGCCGACAGCGAATGGCTACACCTTC
CSAPPTANGYTF
>many|TRBJ2-3|TRBV7-2|TRBD2
TGTGCCAGCAGCCTGACTAGCGTCACAGATACGCAGTATTTT
CASSLTSVTDTQYF
>.|TRBJ2-7|TRBV20-1|.
TGCAGTGCTAGCGGGGCTGAGGGCGAGCAGTACTTC
CSASGAEGEQYF
>many|TRBJ1-6|TRBV28|TRBD1
TGTGCCAGCAGCCCCCCGACAGGGATTATAACACCCCTCCACTTT
CASSPPTGIITPLHF
>.|TRBJ2-7|TRBV28|.
TGTGCCAGCAGGGATACCGGGACTCAGTACTTC
CASRDTGTQYF
>many|TRBJ2-1|TRBV6-2/TRBV6-3|.
TGTGCCAGCAGTTCCGGAGAATGGAATGAGCAGTTCTTC
CASSSGEWNEQFF
>few|TRBJ1-1|TRBV28|.
TGTGCCAGCACCCGAACGGCTGTGAACACTGAAGCTTTCTTT
CASTRTAVNTEAFF
>many|TRBJ2-5|TRBV27|.
TGTGCCAGCAGTTCCGGGACACTTCCCGGGACCCAGTACTTC
CASSSGTLPGTQYF
>.|TRBJ2-4|TRBV6-7|.
TGTGCCAGCACCCCCCAAGACGTAGCCAAAAACATTCAGTACTTC
CASTPQDVAKNIQYF
>many|TRBJ1-2|TRBV27|.
TGTGCCAGCACCCGGGACCACGGCGCAGGTGGCTACACCTTC
CASTRDHGAGGYTF
>many|TRBJ2-3|TRBV7-2|.
TGTGCCAGCAGCTTAGACATGGGGGATACGCAGTATTTT
CASSLDMGDTQYF
>many|TRBJ1-1|TRBV7-2|.
TGTGCCAGCAGCTTAGGAGGGATCCAGTATTTGAACACTGAAGCTTTCTTT
CASSLGGIQYLNTEAFF
>.|TRBJ2-5|TRBV6-2/TRBV6-3|.
TGTGCCAGCAGTTACGACAGAGAAGAGACCCAGTACTTC
CASSYDREETQYF
>few|TRBJ2-2|TRBV28|TRBD2
TGTGCCAGCAGGTCTAGCGGGAGTCCCGGGGAGCTGTTTTTT
CASRSSGSPGELFF